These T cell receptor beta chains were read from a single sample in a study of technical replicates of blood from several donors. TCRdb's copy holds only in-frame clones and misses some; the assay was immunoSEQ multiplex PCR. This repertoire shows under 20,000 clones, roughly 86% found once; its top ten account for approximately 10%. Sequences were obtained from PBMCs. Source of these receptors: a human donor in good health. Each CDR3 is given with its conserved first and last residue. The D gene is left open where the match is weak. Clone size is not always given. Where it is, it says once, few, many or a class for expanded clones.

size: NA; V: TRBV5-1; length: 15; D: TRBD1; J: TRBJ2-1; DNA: TGCGCCAGCAGCCGCCGGGACAGGGCTATCCATGAGCAGTTCTTC; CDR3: CASSRRDRAIHEQFF
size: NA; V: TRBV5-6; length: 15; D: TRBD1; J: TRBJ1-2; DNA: TGTGCCAGCAGCTTGGTGACAGGGGGCATCTATGGCTACACCTTC; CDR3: CASSLVTGGIYGYTF
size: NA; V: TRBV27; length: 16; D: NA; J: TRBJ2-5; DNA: TGTGCCAGCAGGCCCTCGCGCGGGACCACCCAAGAGACCCAGTACTTC; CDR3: CASRPSRGTTQETQYF
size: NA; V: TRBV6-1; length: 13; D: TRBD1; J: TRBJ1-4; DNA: TGTGCCAGCCAGGGGGCACTGGATGAAAAACTGTTTTTT; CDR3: CASQGALDEKLFF
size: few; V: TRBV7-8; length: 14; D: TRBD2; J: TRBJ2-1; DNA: TGTGCCAGCGCGGGGGGGGAACCCTACAATGAGCAGTTCTTC; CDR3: CASAGGEPYNEQFF
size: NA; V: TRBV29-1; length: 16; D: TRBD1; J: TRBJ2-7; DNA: TGCAGCGTTACCACTACCGGGACAGATGTTACCTACGAGCAGTACTTC; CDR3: CSVTTTGTDVTYEQYF
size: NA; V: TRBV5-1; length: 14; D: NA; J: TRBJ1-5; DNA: TGCGCCAGCAGCTTAGGAGGGGACAATCAGCCCCAGCATTTT; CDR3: CASSLGGDNQPQHF
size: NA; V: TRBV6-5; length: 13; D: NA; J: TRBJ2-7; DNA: TGTGCCAGCAGTTACTCGCCTAGTTTCGAGCAGTACTTC; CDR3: CASSYSPSFEQYF
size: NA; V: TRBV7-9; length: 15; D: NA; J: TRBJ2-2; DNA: TGTGCCAGCACACTCCGGGCAGGGGACACCGGGGAGCTGTTTTTT; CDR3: CASTLRAGDTGELFF
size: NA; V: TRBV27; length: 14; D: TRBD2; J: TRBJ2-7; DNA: TGTGCCAGCAGTTGGCTGGGGGGGGGCTACGAGCAGTACTTC; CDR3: CASSWLGGGYEQYF
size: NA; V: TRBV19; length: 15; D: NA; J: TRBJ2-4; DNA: TGTGCCAGTAGTGTCGGATCAGGGACCAAAAACATTCAGTACTTC; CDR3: CASSVGSGTKNIQYF
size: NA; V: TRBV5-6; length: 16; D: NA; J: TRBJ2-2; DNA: TGTGCCAGCAGCCCCATGGGGGGGCTAGTCACCGGGGAGCTGTTTTTT; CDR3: CASSPMGGLVTGELFF
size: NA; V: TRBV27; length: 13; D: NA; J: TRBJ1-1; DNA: TGTGCCAGCAGCCCAAGTGGGGGGACTGAAGCTTTCTTT; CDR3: CASSPSGGTEAFF
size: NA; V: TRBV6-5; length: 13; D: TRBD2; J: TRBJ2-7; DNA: TGTGCCAGCATCACCCCGGGGGGGCACGAGCAGTACTTC; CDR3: CASITPGGHEQYF
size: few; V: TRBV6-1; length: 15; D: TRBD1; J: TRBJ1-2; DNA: TGTGCCAGCAGTGAAGCGTTGGGACAGAACTATGGCTACACCTTC; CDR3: CASSEALGQNYGYTF
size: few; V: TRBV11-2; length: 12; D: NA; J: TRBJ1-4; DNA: TGTGCCAGCAGCTTACTAACAGGGCAACTGTTTTTT; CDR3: CASSLLTGQLFF
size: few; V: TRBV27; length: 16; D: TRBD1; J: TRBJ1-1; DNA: TGTGCCAGCAGGACCGGGACAGGGGGTAGTAGTACTGAAGCTTTCTTT; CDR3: CASRTGTGGSSTEAFF
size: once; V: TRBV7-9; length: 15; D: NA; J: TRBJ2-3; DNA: TGTGCCAGCAGCTTAGCGGGAGAGAACACAGATACGCAGTATTTT; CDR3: CASSLAGENTDTQYF
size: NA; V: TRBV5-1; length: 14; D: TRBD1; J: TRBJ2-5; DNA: TGCGCCAGCAGCGGGGGACAGACACAAGAGACCCAGTACTTC; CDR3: CASSGGQTQETQYF
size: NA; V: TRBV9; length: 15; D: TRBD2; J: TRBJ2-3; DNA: TGTGCCAGCAGCGAGCTGTCAGGGCCGGGAGGTACGCAGTATTTT; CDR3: CASSELSGPGGTQYF